This entry features one T cell receptor beta chain sequence. What it binds is unknown. Some clones are missing from TCRdb's copy, which holds only in-frame ones; the method was immunoSEQ multiplex PCR. In the table there are roughly 95,000 clones, around 90% of which are singletons. The entry originates in a study of T cell responses to AZD1222 COVID-19 vaccine. CDR3 length equals 13 residues. The V gene lost 3 bases and the J gene lost 4 bases, with 9 bases spanning the gap. General study points: Repertoire sampling happened only post peak T cell response. Unmutated variant regions are reportedly targeted by nearly half of spike-specific TCRs. White British ancestry dominated among donors, who included more females, and clonal diversity was possibly underestimated.

Second-dose groups at about 4 or about 12 weeks were pooled. The chain has TRBV12-3 or TRBV12-4 and TRBJ1-2; D call uncertain. The clonotype was recovered from an adult who received the AZD1222 COVID-19 vaccine. The specimen was peripheral blood, collected 28 days after the second AZD1222 dose. The CDR3 DNA sequence: TGTGCCAGCAGTTTCCAGGACCCCTATGGCTACACCTTC. The encoded protein is CASSFQDPYGYTF.